The 26 T cell receptor beta chains given below trace back to one sample, sequenced in a study of T cells in Graves' hyperthyroidism and ophthalmopathy. Amplification yielded TCR beta CDR3 regions, with RNA transcripts as the source. A set of HTBI primers served as the primers for a first-round RT-PCR of the TCR CDR3. TCRdb re-analysed the multiplex PCR reads in MiXCR, keeping a single row per CDR3 protein. Of 500,000 to 550,000 distinct CDR3 sequences in the sample, 15% to 20% were seen once. Sequenced input: blood. These receptors were obtained from a man aged 40-49 years with Graves' ophthalmopathy.

This clonotype was detected a few times. This chain uses TRBV28 with TRBJ2-1; 7 bases match TRBD2. Germline-derived CDR1 and CDR2 are MDHEN and SYDVKM. The CDR3 has 12 residues. The junction had 3 bases not matched to a gene; V was cut back by 4 bases and J by 9 bases. The CDR3 is CASSWGGTEQFF. CDR3 DNA: TGTGCCAGCAGTTGGGGGGGGACTGAGCAGTTCTTC.

This clonotype was recorded many times. The chain combines TRBV11-2 with TRBJ1-2; D is unresolved. Germline lookup yields CDR1 SGHAT and CDR2 FQNNGV. V lost 5 bases and J 6 bases, leaving 16 bases between the germline ends. The CDR3 is 14 amino acids. The CDR3 here is CASSPTGPGDGYTF. For the CDR3, the DNA is TGTGCCAGCAGCCCCACGGGCCCCGGCGATGGCTACACCTTC.

This clonotype occurred many times. This rearrangement joins TRBV20-1 to TRBJ1-1; D gene ambiguous. CDR1 is DFQATT, CDR2 SNEGSKA, per germline (reference sequence). The CDR3 runs to 13 residues. V was pared by 0 bases and J by 1 base, with 6 bases between. The CDR3 region is CSARDWQNTEAFF. The CDR3 DNA follows: TGCAGTGCTAGAGATTGGCAGAACACTGAAGCTTTCTTT.

Ten or more counts support this clonotype. The V and J genes are TRBV28 and TRBJ2-5; 7 bases match TRBD1. The CDR3 contains 11 residues. Per the germline V gene, CDR1 is MDHEN and CDR2 is SYDVKM. V lost 2 bases and J lost 12; bases outside the gene matches: 3. CDR3 protein: CASSLGQAEYF. In DNA, the CDR3 is TGTGCCAGCAGTTTAGGACAGGCCGAGTACTTC.

This clonotype was found a few times. CDR3 loop: CSVEGTYQETQYF. CDR3 DNA: TGCAGCGTTGAAGGGACATACCAAGAGACCCAGTACTTC. The chain uses TRBV29-1 and TRBJ2-5, with a weak D call TRBD1 (5 bases). Per germline, CDR1 SQVTM and CDR2 ANQGSEA. This CDR3 spans 13 amino acids. V was pared by 1 base and J by 0 bases, with 6 bases between.

The V call is TRBV30, the J call TRBJ2-2; D is undetermined. Germline lookup yields CDR1 GTSNPN and CDR2 SVGIG (reference sequence). Trimming left V 5 bases short and J 3 bases short, with 4 bases between. The CDR3 has 11 amino acids. CDR3 in amino acids: CAWGDTGELFF. The CDR3 coding sequence is TGTGCCTGGGGGGACACCGGGGAGCTGTTTTTT.

This clonotype came up a few times. The chain combines TRBV3-1 with TRBJ2-2; D not certain. This CDR3 contains 15 residues. Germline V gene data show CDR1 as LGHDT and CDR2 as YNNKEL (reference sequence). V was shortened by 0 bases and J by 3 bases, with 8 bases between the two germline ends. This chain's CDR3 is CASSQEKGYTGELFF. Here the CDR3 DNA reads TGTGCCAGCAGCCAAGAAAAGGGCTACACCGGGGAGCTGTTTTTT.

This chain links TRBV2 with TRBJ2-7, with TRBD1 as a possible D gene (5 bases). The CDR3 contains 14 residues. Deletions cut 0 bases from V and 4 bases from J, with 10 bases between. The germline CDR1 and CDR2 sequences are SNHLY and FYNNEI. The chain's CDR3 is CASSEAGQGYEQYF. Written as DNA, the CDR3 is TGTGCCAGCAGTGAAGCGGGGCAGGGTTACGAGCAGTACTTC. The variable domain in full, with the rest retrieved from reference TRBV2 and TRBJ2-7, is EPEVTQTPSHQVTQMGQEVILRCVPISNHLYFYWYRQILGQKVEFLVSFYNNEISEKSEIFDDQFSVERPDGSNFTLKIRSTKLEDSAMYFCASSEAGQGYEQYFGPGTRLTVT.

The chain links TRBV20-1 to TRBJ2-1, with 10 positions matching TRBD2. Germline CDR1 and CDR2: DFQATT and SNEGSKA (reference sequence). The CDR3 has 13 amino acids. V shed 4 bases, J shed 13 bases, and the junction held 10 bases outside the gene matches. The CDR3 sequence: CSAMGLAGVVQFF. The CDR3 region has the DNA TGCAGTGCTATGGGGCTAGCGGGAGTCGTACAGTTCTTC.

This clonotype occurred many times. The chain uses TRBV2 and TRBJ2-3; D might be TRBD1 or TRBD2, each matching 6 bases. V gave up 3 bases and J gave up 0 bases, with 13 bases separating them. The CDR3 spans 16 residues. CDR1 SNHLY and CDR2 FYNNEI come from the germline V gene. Written as DNA, the CDR3 is TGTGCCAGCAGTGATTACGGGGGCCCGAGCACAGATACGCAGTATTTT. Encoded protein: CASSDYGGPSTDTQYF.

The chain uses TRBV29-1 and TRBJ1-3; D perhaps matches TRBD1 (6 bases). This CDR3 has 13 residues. Germline values: CDR1 SQVTM, CDR2 ANQGSEA. Trimming cost V 4 bases and J 1 base, with 8 bases left between them. CDR3 nucleotides: TGCAGCGTTGGACAGGCATCTGGAAACACCATATATTTT. Protein sequence: CSVGQASGNTIYF.

This clonotype occurred many times. CDR3 loop: CSVVRGGAGELFF. In nucleotides, the CDR3 is TGCAGCGTTGTCAGGGGAGGGGCCGGGGAGCTGTTTTTT. The V and J genes are TRBV29-1 and TRBJ2-2; possibly TRBD2 for D (7 bases). Germline-derived CDR1 and CDR2 are SQVTM and ANQGSEA. V lost 4 bases and J 6 bases, leaving 12 bases between the germline ends. The CDR3 sequence is 13 residues long.

The chain links TRBV11-2 to TRBJ1-6; D call uncertain. CDR1 is SGHAT and CDR2 is FQNNGV in the germline V gene. The CDR3 consists of 14 residues. The V end was cut by 4 bases, the J end by 4 bases, with 8 bases between. CDR3 residues: CASSWRTYNSPLHF. The CDR3 region has the DNA TGTGCCAGCAGCTGGCGGACGTATAATTCACCCCTCCACTTT.

The table lists this clonotype with a few counts. The chain recombines TRBV24-1 with TRBJ2-4; D might be TRBD2 (7 bases). The germline CDR1 and CDR2 sequences are KGHDR and SFDVKD. V gave up 3 bases and J gave up 0 bases, with 11 bases separating them. This CDR3 comprises 16 residues. The CDR3 protein is CATSDAGAGAKNIQYF. The CDR3 nucleotides read TGTGCCACCAGTGATGCGGGGGCAGGAGCCAAAAACATTCAGTACTTC.

In its sample, this clonotype was seen once. The genes are TRBV9 and TRBJ2-3; D is undetermined. Trimming left V 0 bases short and J 7 bases short, with 9 bases between. There are 13 residues in the CDR3. CDR1 is SGDLS and CDR2 is YYNGEE in the germline V gene. The CDR3 nucleotides read TGTGCCAGCAGCGTAGGTTTGCAAAATACGCAGTATTTT. Its translation is CASSVGLQNTQYF.

V and J are TRBV5-1 and TRBJ2-3; D gene unclear. The germline V gene has CDR1 SGHRS and CDR2 YFSETQ. The CDR3 spans 12 residues. The V and J ends lost 7 bases and 0 bases respectively, with 6 bases between them. The DNA for the CDR3 is TGCGCCAGCTGGAAAAGCACAGATACGCAGTATTTT. Its protein is CASWKSTDTQYF.

This clonotype has ten or more counts. The chain joins TRBV27 to TRBJ1-5; no firm D call. Per the germline V gene, CDR1 is MNHEY and CDR2 is SMNVEV (reference sequence). This CDR3 region has 12 residues. The ends were cut back, 8 bases at V and 2 bases at J, with 7 bases in the middle. Here the CDR3 reads CASGLGNQPQHF. CDR3 nucleotide sequence: TGTGCCAGCGGACTGGGCAATCAGCCCCAGCATTTT.

The chain links TRBV15 to TRBJ2-5, with D possibly TRBD1 on 6 matching bases. In germline, CDR1 is LNHNV, CDR2 YYDKDF (reference sequence). The V end lost 5 bases, the J end lost 9 bases, and 19 bases lay between the germline ends. This CDR3 is 14 amino acids long. Written as DNA, the CDR3 is TGTGCCACCAGCCCCCGGGACACAGGTTCGTCCCAGTACTTC. Encoded protein: CATSPRDTGSSQYF.

Only a few counts were recorded for this clonotype. This sequence joins TRBV5-4 and TRBJ2-1; 8 positions agree with TRBD2. The germline V gene encodes CDR1 SGHNT and CDR2 YYREEE (reference sequence). V trimming: 0 bases; J trimming: 9 bases; junction bases outside the gene matches: 2. This CDR3 region has 13 residues. This CDR3 is CASSLGAGAEQFF. The CDR3 DNA reads as TGTGCCAGCAGCTTGGGAGCGGGAGCTGAGCAGTTCTTC.

At least ten counts were recorded for this clonotype. The chain's CDR3 is CASSRTTSGPYNEQFF. The CDR3 DNA is TGTGCCAGCAGCCGGACTACTAGCGGACCCTACAATGAGCAGTTCTTC. The V call is TRBV3-1, the J call TRBJ2-1, with 8 bases aligning to TRBD2. J was trimmed by 2 bases and V by 4 bases; bases with no gene match: 7. Germline V lookup: CDR1 LGHDT, CDR2 YNNKEL (reference sequence). This CDR3 spans 16 amino acids.

The V gene is TRBV4-1, the J gene TRBJ2-3; tentative D call: TRBD2 (5 bases). CDR1 and CDR2 (germline): MGHRA, YSYEKL. Trimming left V 3 bases short and J 6 bases short, with 10 bases between. The CDR3 runs 13 residues. As DNA, the CDR3 is TGCGCCAGCAGCCAGAGGGAAACGGATACGCAGTATTTT. Amino acid sequence: CASSQRETDTQYF.

CDR3 residues: CASSRGQVERPLHF. The CDR3 nucleotides are TGTGCCAGCAGTCGGGGACAGGTGGAAAGACCCCTCCACTTT. The rearrangement links TRBV12-3 or TRBV12-4 to TRBJ1-6; 8 nucleotides align to TRBD1. The CDR3 sequence is 14 residues long. The junction had 9 bases not matched to a gene; V was cut back by 5 bases and J by 12 bases.

In this sample, this clonotype turned up many times. CDR3 DNA sequence: TGTGCCAGCAGCCCAGACCCGGTTTGGAACACTGAAGCTTTCTTT. Translation: CASSPDPVWNTEAFF. The rearrangement uses TRBV11-2 and TRBJ1-1; unclear D gene. CDR1 is SGHAT, CDR2 FQNNGV, per germline. V gave up 5 bases and J gave up 1 base, with 14 bases separating them. The CDR3 is made up of 15 amino acids.

The chain couples TRBV4-1 to TRBJ2-7; D remains unclear. Trimming cost V 3 bases and J 3 bases, with 15 bases left between them. Germline V lookup: CDR1 MGHRA, CDR2 YSYEKL. This CDR3 spans 15 amino acids. The CDR3 DNA reads as TGCGCCAGCAGCCACCGGACCGAGGCCAGCTACGAGCAGTACTTC. Translated, it gives CASSHRTEASYEQYF.

The sample holds a few counts of this clonotype. V gene TRBV12-5 combines with J gene TRBJ2-7, with 9 bases fitting TRBD2. CDR1 LGHNT and CDR2 FRNRAP come from the germline V gene. The CDR3 has 17 residues. With V trimmed by 3 bases and J by 9 bases, 18 bases remained unmatched. The chain's CDR3 is CASGFGSRLAGTEWQYF. DNA of the CDR3: TGTGCTAGTGGTTTTGGGTCTCGGCTAGCGGGAACTGAGTGGCAGTACTTC.

V usage is TRBV7-9 and J usage is TRBJ2-7; tentatively, D is TRBD1 (6 bases). Germline CDR1 SEHNR, CDR2 FQNEAQ (reference sequence). The CDR3 totals 15 residues. Trimming removed 3 bases at V and 3 bases at J, with 15 bases between. The CDR3 protein is CASSFRGQGNYEQYF. CDR3 bases: TGTGCCAGCAGCTTCAGGGGTCAGGGTAACTACGAGCAGTACTTC.